This T cell receptor beta chain was documented in a study of blood T cells in healthy people across ages (dated by TCRdb to the mid-2010s). Looking at the study overall: Template switching captured roughly one uniquely barcoded TCR beta cDNA molecule per two T cells in model experiments. The study measured age-related changes in TCR beta repertoire diversity using deep sequencing normalized with unique cDNA molecular identifiers. The donors were split into four age groups: young (average about 16 years), middle-aged (around 37), aged (around 67) and long-lived (roughly 77). To avoid experimental bias, donors of different ages were randomly spread across the sequencing lanes. Using the same blood draw, the study looked at two additional independent replicas of 1 million unique cDNA reads for two donors, one aged 18 to 30 and the other aged 80 or older.

The CDR3 covers 14 residues, taking in both the cysteine and the phenylalanine. Only CDR3 DNA remains: 42 bases, in frame from the first base. The library relied on 5' RACE. The sequencing machine was an Illumina HiSeq 2500. A second roughly 6 to 11 cycle PCR used a sample-barcoded 5' primer and a J-beta primer mix. A template-switch 5' adaptor carrying 12 random nucleotides introduced a unique molecular identifier onto each TCR beta cDNA molecule. Each sample yielded at least 3 million CDR3-containing paired-end reads. First-strand cDNA synthesis was performed from all RNA using the Mint cDNA synthesis kit, with priming by a TRBC-specific oligonucleotide. After uracil-DNA glycosylase treatment, a first 18-cycle PCR used universal primers M1SS and BC2_uni_R on all cDNA. The original methods were these. Normalization of each sample was performed by random selection of 1 million high-quality reads, each carrying a distinct molecular identifier. Instead of being binned into consensus sequences, reads with shared molecular identifiers were discarded. MiTCR, set to a Q25 quality threshold and the strictest error-elimination algorithm, was used for CDR3 identification, clonotype clustering and error correction. Lower-bound total TCR beta diversity was estimated with a nonparametric unseen species model using Euler transformation. The raw public reads went through TCRdb reprocessing: fastp at Q25, MiXCR clone calling, in-frame beta chains kept. Rows matching on CDR3 protein sequence are summarized as one entry with the most common DNA and genes. TCRdb's processing, not the authors', yielded these V and J calls. The sample records about 290,000 distinct CDR3 sequences, roughly a quarter of which are singletons. The leading ten clones occupy approximately 28% of the sample.

What the research found in general, with its limitations: Because donor CMV infection status was unknown, age-related changes in expanded clonotypes were potentially confounded. Because profiling used bulk unsorted PBMCs, naive and antigen-experienced compartments could not be compared conclusively. Estimates of total diversity based on one million sequenced T cells were considered lower bounds and underestimates. Observed TCR beta diversity per million T cells fell roughly linearly with age, and a significant reduction was already apparent by age around 40. There was a strong correlation between observed TCR beta diversity and the percentage of naive T cells measured by flow cytometry. The long-lived group showed more naive CD4+ T cells, fewer expanded clones and increased TCR diversity than the aged group, suggesting age selection.

The roughly 39 donors, aged about 6 to 95 years, were systemically healthy Caucasian individuals from Russia. Each donor gave ten milliliters of peripheral blood, collected into EDTA-treated Vacutainer tubes. Ficoll-Paque density-gradient centrifugation was used to isolate PBMCs, with at least 7 million obtained per sample. Trizol reagent was used to extract total RNA from PBMCs, with at least 6 micrograms per sample. For every donor, an aliquot of PBMCs went through flow cytometry to measure the percentages of naive CD45RAhigh/CD27high T cells. This clonotype was seen only a few times. The clone's antigen remains unknown. Qualities for individual bases were not recorded, and no much larger clone is one base off.

This chain joins TRBV21-1 to TRBJ2-5; the table's D call, TRBD1, was not checked against the DNA. TRBV21-1 is recorded as a pseudogene. The TCR originated in a woman aged 70-85 years in good health. The sequencing sample was made of blood. The CDR3 sequence is CRDGGGGGQETQYF. The DNA is TGTAGAGATGGAGGGGGCGGTGGCCAAGAGACCCAGTACTTC.